A selection of T cell receptor beta chains follows, all from one sample in a study of metastatic and nonmetastatic thyroid tumors. TCRdb re-analyzed the PCR reads through MiXCR. Here the sample spans roughly 40,000 clones, roughly 12% being singletons. Specimen: blood. These receptors came from a male donor with papillary thyroid cancer or a benign thyroid nodule (not recorded which). Some clones in this sample may be carry-over from other donors' samples. CDR3s include the opening cysteine and the closing phenylalanine or tryptophan. The D gene is left open where the match is weak. Clone sizes are given selectively: once, few, many, or a class where the clone is expanded.

TRBJ2-7 | many | TRBV11-2 | . | TGTGCCAGCAGCCGCCGGGACATGAGCTACGAGCAGTACTTC | CASSRRDMSYEQYF
TRBJ1-2 | . | TRBV20-1 | . | TGCAGTGCTCCGGACGCAGGGAGCTATGGCTACACCTTC | CSAPDAGSYGYTF
TRBJ1-5 | . | TRBV3-2 | . | TGTGCCAGCAGCCTCAAAGCCGGGGAGAGGAGGATCAATCAGCCCCAGCATTTT | CASSLKAGERRINQPQHF
TRBJ1-2 | many | TRBV6-1 | . | TGTGCCAGCAGTGAAGGGTTAATTGAAAACTATGGCTACACCTTC | CASSEGLIENYGYTF
TRBJ1-5 | many | TRBV20-1 | . | TGCAGTGCGCCTAGAGCACCCAATCAGCCCCAGCATTTT | CSAPRAPNQPQHF
TRBJ2-5 | many | TRBV30 | . | TGTGCCTGGAGTGCACAGGGTAGGGAGACCCAGTACTTC | CAWSAQGRETQYF
TRBJ1-1 | . | TRBV7-6 | . | TGTGCCAGCAGCTATAATCCGGCAGAGTCCTTGATGAACACTGAAGCTTTCTTT | CASSYNPAESLMNTEAFF
TRBJ2-7 | medium-sized | TRBV27 | . | TGTGCCAGCAGTTTATCTCCAGGCTTTTACGAGCAGTACTTC | CASSLSPGFYEQYF
TRBJ2-3 | many | TRBV28 | . | TGTGCCAGCAGTCCCGGGACTCCCACAGATACGCAGTATTTT | CASSPGTPTDTQYF
TRBJ1-5 | many | TRBV6-6 | . | TGTGCCAGCAGTTACTCGACGGGTACAGGGAGCAATCAGCCCCAGCATTTT | CASSYSTGTGSNQPQHF
TRBJ2-5 | many | TRBV6-1 | . | TGTGCCAGCAACAGGGAAAGCGGGATCGGGACCCAGTACTTC | CASNRESGIGTQYF
TRBJ1-2 | many | TRBV2 | TRBD1 | TGTGCCAGCACCTTGGACAGGGAGTATGCTGGCTACACCTTC | CASTLDREYAGYTF
TRBJ2-7 | many | TRBV6-6 | . | TGTGCCAGCAGTTACGAGGGACCTACCTACGAGCAGTACTTC | CASSYEGPTYEQYF
TRBJ2-5 | many | TRBV30 | . | TGTGCCTGGAGAACAGGGTCGGAGACCCAGTACTTC | CAWRTGSETQYF
TRBJ1-3 | many | TRBV28 | . | TGTGCCAGCATCCCACCGGAGCCCTCTGGAAACACCATATATTTT | CASIPPEPSGNTIYF
TRBJ2-6 | many | TRBV28 | . | TGTGCCAGCAGATTAACAGACTCCGGGGCCAACGTCCTGACTTTC | CASRLTDSGANVLTF
TRBJ2-2 | many | TRBV4-1 | TRBD2 | TGCGCCAGCAGCCAAGAGGCGGGAGCGCTCACCGGGGAGCTGTTTTTT | CASSQEAGALTGELFF
TRBJ2-4 | few | TRBV30 | TRBD1 | TGTGCCTGGGGACAGGGGGCAGGCAAAAACATTCAGTACTTC | CAWGQGAGKNIQYF
TRBJ2-1 | many | TRBV6-4 | TRBD2 | TGTGCCAGCAGTGCCCTAGCGGGAGGGCCCTACAATGAGCAGTTCTTC | CASSALAGGPYNEQFF
TRBJ1-1 | many | TRBV6-5 | . | TGTGCCAGCAGTTACTCGACTGGGGCGAGTACGGGAGCTTTCTTT | CASSYSTGASTGAFF
TRBJ1-4 | many | TRBV28 | . | TGTGCCAGCAGTTTCAGCAGGGAGGGTTTAAGCGAAAAACTGTTTTTT | CASSFSREGLSEKLFF
TRBJ1-1 | . | TRBV19 | . | TGTGCCAGTAGTATAGTTAGGGATTTCGTAACTGAAGCTTTCTTT | CASSIVRDFVTEAFF
TRBJ2-5 | many | TRBV28 | TRBD1 | TGTGCCAGCAGTTGGGACAGCCAAGAGACCCAGTACTTC | CASSWDSQETQYF
TRBJ2-3 | . | TRBV4-1 | . | TGCGCCAGCAGCCCGAGGGTTGCAGATACGCAGTATTTT | CASSPRVADTQYF
TRBJ1-5 | many | TRBV19 | . | TGTGCCAGTAGTATCCGGCTGGTTAGCAATCAGCCCCAGCATTTT | CASSIRLVSNQPQHF
TRBJ2-5 | . | TRBV20-1 | . | TGCAGTGCAAGCCTGGCGTATGAAAAGGGGACCCAGTACTTC | CSASLAYEKGTQYF
TRBJ1-2 | medium-sized | TRBV28 | . | TGTGCCAGCAGGGATACAGGGCTCCGCTATGGCTACACCTTC | CASRDTGLRYGYTF
TRBJ1-1 | few | TRBV6-2/TRBV6-3 | TRBD1 | TGTGCCAGCAGTTACGCCTTCTCTAGGGGGCTGAACACTGAAGCTTTCTTT | CASSYAFSRGLNTEAFF
TRBJ2-5 | many | TRBV19 | TRBD2 | TGTGCCAGTAGTGCCTCTAGCGGGAGGGCCTCATTCTCACAAGAGACCCAGTACTTC | CASSASSGRASFSQETQYF
TRBJ2-6 | many | TRBV20-1 | TRBD1 | TGCAGTGCTAGAGATCTCCTTGGACAGGGGGGATTTGGGGCCAACGTCCTGACTTTC | CSARDLLGQGGFGANVLTF
TRBJ2-7 | many | TRBV28 | TRBD2 | TGTGCCAGCAACTCCCGACCACGGGACTACCTTACCGACGAGCAGTACTTC | CASNSRPRDYLTDEQYF
TRBJ2-3 | many | TRBV27 | . | TGTGCCAGCAGTCATCCCACGAATACGCAGTATTTT | CASSHPTNTQYF
TRBJ1-2 | many | TRBV5-1 | . | TGCGCCAGCAGCTTGGGAATCGCAGCTGGGAGCCCCTACACCTTC | CASSLGIAAGSPYTF
TRBJ2-1 | many | TRBV2 | TRBD1 | TGTGCCAGCAGTACAGACAGGGTAAATGAGCAGTTCTTC | CASSTDRVNEQFF
TRBJ2-2 | many | TRBV3-1 | . | TGTGCCAGCAGCGACAGACCGAACACCGGGGAGCTGTTTTTT | CASSDRPNTGELFF
TRBJ2-1 | many | TRBV15 | TRBD1 | TGTGCCACCAGCAGAGATCGGGGGACAGGGGGCAATGAGCAGTTCTTC | CATSRDRGTGGNEQFF
TRBJ2-1 | few | TRBV27 | . | TGTGCCAGCAGTTTACGGACGGCCTACAATGAGCAGTTCTTC | CASSLRTAYNEQFF
TRBJ2-2 | many | TRBV7-2 | . | TGTGCCAGCACCATCCAGGAGGCAGCGCTGTTTTTT | CASTIQEAALFF
TRBJ2-7 | many | TRBV7-2 | TRBD2 | TGTGCCAGCAGCTTAGGGCTAGCGGGAGCCCACGAGCAGTACTTC | CASSLGLAGAHEQYF
TRBJ2-7 | many | TRBV4-2 | TRBD2 | TGTGCCAGCAGCCAAGAACTAGCGGAGTTTTACGAGCAGTACTTC | CASSQELAEFYEQYF
TRBJ1-6 | . | TRBV27 | . | TGTGCCAGCAGTTACCAACGCCCGACAAATTCACCCCTCCACTTT | CASSYQRPTNSPLHF
TRBJ2-7 | many | TRBV9 | TRBD1 | TGTGCCAGCAGCCCTTGGACAGGGGCCGAGCAGTACTTC | CASSPWTGAEQYF
TRBJ2-7 | many | TRBV30 | . | TGTGCCTGGAGTGGAGGCAGACTTATCTACGAGCAGTACTTC | CAWSGGRLIYEQYF
TRBJ2-7 | many | TRBV6-2/TRBV6-3 | TRBD2 | TGTGCCAGCAGTTACGCCGGGACTAGCGGATCTCGAGACTACGAGCAGTACTTC | CASSYAGTSGSRDYEQYF
TRBJ2-7 | . | TRBV5-1 | TRBD2 | TGCGCCAGCAGCTTGGGGGGAGGGGTCGCCGACGAGCAGTACTTT | CASSLGGGVADEQYF
TRBJ1-1 | many | TRBV7-3 | . | TGTGCCAGCACCCGAGGGGGGATCACTGAAGCTTTCTTT | CASTRGGITEAFF
TRBJ2-5 | few | TRBV7-6 | . | TGTGCCAGCGCGCCCCCCAACGGTGAGGCCCAGTACTTC | CASAPPNGEAQYF
TRBJ2-5 | many | TRBV20-1 | . | TGCAGTGCTAGTAAGGACAACCAAGAGACCCAGTACTTC | CSASKDNQETQYF
TRBJ2-7 | medium-sized | TRBV28 | TRBD2 | TGTGCCAGCAGACTGGGACTAGCGGGAGTCGAGCAGTACTTC | CASRLGLAGVEQYF
TRBJ2-7 | many | TRBV7-9 | . | TGTGCCAGCAGCTTAGCAGGGGCGGGTGAGCAGTACTTC | CASSLAGAGEQYF
TRBJ2-7 | medium-sized | TRBV6-1 | . | TGTGCCAGCAGTTTCAGGGGGGCCTACGAGCAGTACTTC | CASSFRGAYEQYF
TRBJ2-1 | many | TRBV6-1 | TRBD2 | TGTGCCAGCAGCCGGACTAGCGGTTACAATGAGCAGTTCTTC | CASSRTSGYNEQFF
TRBJ2-2 | many | TRBV20-1 | TRBD2 | TGCAGTGCTAGGGGGACTAGCGGGACCGGGGAGCTGTTTTTT | CSARGTSGTGELFF
TRBJ2-7 | . | TRBV4-1 | . | TGCGCCAGCAGCCAAGAAGATATAGGGACCACCAGCTCCTACGAGCAGTACTTC | CASSQEDIGTTSSYEQYF
TRBJ1-6 | few | TRBV20-1 | . | TGCAGTGCTAGACAGGGTAATTCACCCCTCCACTTT | CSARQGNSPLHF
TRBJ1-1 | many | TRBV20-1 | . | TGCAGTGCTAGAGAACAGCCTGGAGCTGAAGCTTTCTTT | CSAREQPGAEAFF
TRBJ2-1 | many | TRBV20-1 | TRBD2 | TGCAGTGCTAGAGTTCCGACTAGCGCGAGGGAGGGTGAGCAGTTCTTC | CSARVPTSAREGEQFF
TRBJ2-1 | few | TRBV4-1 | TRBD2 | TGCGCCAGCAGCCGAGATCGGGCGACTAGCGCCTACAATGAGCAGTTCTTC | CASSRDRATSAYNEQFF